This T cell receptor beta chain originates from a study of blood T cell repertoires in COVID-19. Turning to the study itself: PBMCs, B-cell-depleted T cells, or T cells provided the cDNA or gDNA that made up the material.

CDR3 length equals 17 residues. V trimming: 4 bases; J trimming: 5 bases; junction bases outside the gene matches: 13. TCRdb's copy holds only in-frame clones and misses some; the assay was immunoSEQ multiplex PCR. The sample records approximately 120,000 clones, roughly four fifths being singletons. Cohorts were determined from participant-reported clinical history. The recovered donors of Cohort 3 showed two negative PCRs, clearance, or symptom resolution. Material for sequencing was PBMCs or T cells enriched from blood (not recorded which). The receptor comes from a man aged 30-40 years who had recovered from COVID-19. The genes are TRBV23-1 and TRBJ2-7, with 11 bases matching TRBD1. TRBV23-1 is classed as an ORF, of uncertain function. The CDR3 is CASSLSPTDRGLDEQYF. CDR3 nucleotide sequence: TGCGCCAGCAGTCTCTCCCCAACGGACAGGGGGCTGGACGAGCAGTACTTC.